The entry below gives a single T cell receptor (beta chain) sequence along with its context. The antigen is not known. Clones were sequenced by immunoSEQ multiplex PCR, and TCRdb holds only the in-frame ones, with some missing. Altogether hundreds of thousands of clones are present, almost 95% being singletons, with the ten largest covering 24%. The CDR3 loop spans 16 amino acids. Germline V gene sequence: CDR1 SGDLS, CDR2 YYNGEE. The V segment lost 3 bases and the J segment 8 bases; nucleotides outside the gene matches: 9. CD45RO-negative, CCR7-positively selected cells formed the naive CD8 fraction, excluding terminally differentiated effector memory CD45RA+ cells. These data belong to a study of shared clonotypes between healthy human individuals. Study-level results: Generally, estimated richness proved larger in naive subsets than it did in memory subsets. A reduction in generation probabilities was seen for non-shared clonotypes relative to those shared by all four donors. Incomplete sequencing of sorted subsets was indicated by rarefaction despite large depth.

The sequence derives from a man aged 30 to 45 in good health. Sequences were obtained from naive CD8+ T cells sorted from blood. The chain joins TRBV9 to TRBJ2-1; the match to TRBD2 covers 12 bases. CDR3 loop: CASSARLAGVMDEQFF. The CDR3 nucleotides are TGTGCCAGCAGCGCGAGACTAGCGGGAGTTATGGATGAGCAGTTCTTC.